The source of this T cell receptor (beta chain) is a study of cytomegalovirus exposure and HLA in healthy donors. With 60 Vbeta and 13 Jbeta primers, the PCR was carried out. Clones were sequenced by immunoSEQ multiplex PCR, and TCRdb holds only the in-frame ones, with some missing. The sample consists of some 160,000 clones, around 74% of them appearing once. The CDR3 covers 15 residues. V was shortened by 3 bases and J by 3 bases, with 11 bases between the two germline ends. From germline, CDR1 is MDHEN and CDR2 SYDVKM. The sequenced sample was PBMCs. This chain uses TRBV28 with TRBJ1-4, with no clear D. This TCR came from a woman in her twenties or thirties in good health and CMV-seronegative. The CDR3 DNA reads TGTGCCAGCAGTTTGGCCGGGTCCTCTAATGAAAAACTGTTTTTT. Translation: CASSLAGSSNEKLFF.